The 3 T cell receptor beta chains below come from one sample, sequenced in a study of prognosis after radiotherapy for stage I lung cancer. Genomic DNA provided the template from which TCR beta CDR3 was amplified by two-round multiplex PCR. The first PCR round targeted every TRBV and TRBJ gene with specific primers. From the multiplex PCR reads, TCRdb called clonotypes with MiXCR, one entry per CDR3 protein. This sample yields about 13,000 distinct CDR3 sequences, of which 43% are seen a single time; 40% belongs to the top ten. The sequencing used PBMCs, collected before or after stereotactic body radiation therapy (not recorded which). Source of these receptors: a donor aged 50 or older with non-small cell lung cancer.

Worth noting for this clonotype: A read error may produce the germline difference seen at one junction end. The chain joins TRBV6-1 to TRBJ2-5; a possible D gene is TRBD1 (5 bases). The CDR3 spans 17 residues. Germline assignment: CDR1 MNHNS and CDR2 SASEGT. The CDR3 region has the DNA TGTGCCAGTAGTGGGAATGGGGCGACATGGGCCCAAGAGACCCAGTACTTC. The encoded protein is CASSGNGATWAQETQYF.

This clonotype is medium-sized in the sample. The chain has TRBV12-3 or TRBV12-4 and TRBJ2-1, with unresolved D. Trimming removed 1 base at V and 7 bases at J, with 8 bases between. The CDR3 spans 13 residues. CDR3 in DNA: TGTGCCAGCAGTTTAGGGGCCCGGAATGAGCAGTTCTTC. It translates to CASSLGARNEQFF.

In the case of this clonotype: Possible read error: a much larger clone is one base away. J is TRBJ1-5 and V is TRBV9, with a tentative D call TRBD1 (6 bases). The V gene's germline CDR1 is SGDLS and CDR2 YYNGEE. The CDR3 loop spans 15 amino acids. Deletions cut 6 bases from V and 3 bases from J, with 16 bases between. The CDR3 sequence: CASIQGSWVNQPQHF. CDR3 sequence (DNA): TGTGCCAGCATCCAGGGGTCATGGGTCAATCAGCCCCAGCATTTT.